This T cell receptor beta chain comes out of a study of prognosis after radiotherapy for stage I lung cancer (dated by TCRdb to the early 2020s). For context, the study as a whole: Around 19 stage I NSCLC patients were enrolled in Nanjing, China, between early 2018 and 2019. Four to six patients had oligometastatic NSCLC after their primary tumor was surgically resected, and about 13 patients had newly diagnosed primary stage I lung tumors. Every patient was regarded as medically inoperable, because of comorbidities in about a dozen cases and refusal of surgery in seven or eight cases. Ages in the cohort of 13 men and about 6 women ranged from about 50 to 84 years, with a median of 74. On tumor histology, twelve patients had adenocarcinoma and several had squamous cell carcinoma. Using image-guided IMRT or VMAT, SBRT was delivered in 3 to 5 fractions at a biologically effective dose of at least 100 Gy. SBRT was not combined with any concurrent therapy in any patient. About 20% of the 19 patients developed distant metastases after SBRT, at a median of roughly seven months; the other 15 showed no significant progression. Peripheral blood TCR beta repertoires were profiled in stage I NSCLC patients before and after stereotactic body radiotherapy, and the repertoires were related to distant failure. For each of the 20 or so patients, one blood sample was taken before SBRT and one after, so the study sequenced 38 samples in total.

In this sample, this clonotype turned up many times. It has no known antigen specificity. Per-base qualities were not stored, and no clone one base away is much larger. Sequences DFQATT (CDR1) and SNEGSKA (CDR2) are obtained from the germline V gene (reference sequence). V is reduced by 5 bases and J by 1 base, leaving a spacing of 9 bases between them. Taken from cysteine to phenylalanine, the CDR3 has 12 residues. Only CDR3 DNA is held: 36 bases, read in frame from base 1. The study at large found these results: Whether the expanded TCR clones were tumor-specific was not determined. All reported P values were unadjusted for multiple comparisons. Differences in TRBV and TRBJ usage frequencies by metastasis status were reportedly observed in two V genes at baseline and in 10 or so V and two J genes after SBRT. Post-SBRT Shannon entropy and its change from baseline were lower in patients who developed distant metastases; baseline Shannon entropy was not associated with metastases. The study was limited by its small cohort and short follow-up, and the findings require independent validation. After SBRT, the number of unique TCR clones decreased (median about 9,900 before versus 6,500 to 7,000 after; Wilcoxon paired P=0.011).

No patient had a history of other malignancies or prior chemotherapy or radiotherapy, and all had node-negative disease on CT and PET/CT. At each of two time points, roughly 6 milliliters of peripheral venous blood were collected in EDTA tubes. Ficoll-Paque Plus density-gradient centrifugation was used to isolate PBMCs. Right after collection, samples were kept at -80 degrees C until analysis. Two rounds of multiplex PCR were performed to amplify the TCR beta CDR3 region from genomic DNA. The first PCR round used primers specific to each TRBV and TRBJ gene, and the primer sequences were filed in Chinese patent CN105087789A. Universal primers were used in the second PCR round. The Roche High Pure PCR Template Preparation Kit was used to extract genomic DNA from frozen PBMCs. The libraries underwent paired-end sequencing with 151 bp reads on an Illumina HiSeq 3000. From the authors' description of their analysis: CutAdapt was used to remove raw reads lacking the multiplex PCR primer sequences. High-quality paired reads were merged into contigs with PEAR. By aligning each contig to reference sequences, MiXCR assigned the TRB V, D and J gene segments to that contig. To remove sequencing errors, CDR3 sequences were clustered according to base quality and sequence similarity. Diversity was measured as Shannon entropy normalized by the natural log of productive TCR sequence number. To get clonality, Shannon entropy was divided by the natural log of the number of unique clonotypes, and that result was subtracted from one. Using the Youden index from ROC curves, the researchers picked the repertoire-metric cut-offs for progression-free survival, and all analyses were carried out in R 3.5.3. In-frame beta chains were kept once TCRdb had trimmed the public reads at Q25 with fastp and called clones with MiXCR. Records with the same CDR3 protein are collapsed into one entry carrying the most frequent genes and DNA. The V and J calls reflect TCRdb's pipeline rather than the authors' work. For this sample the table gives under 55,000 distinct CDR3 sequences, of which 30% to 40% were detected only once. The ten largest clones capture approximately 8.3% of the sample.

The sequenced sample was PBMCs, obtained before or after stereotactic body radiation therapy (not recorded which). The TCR sequence derives from a donor aged 50 or older with non-small cell lung cancer. The chain uses TRBV20-1 and TRBJ2-7; matching of 6 bases hints at TRBD2 as the D gene. The nucleotides read TGCAGTGCTGGGACTCATTCCTACGAGCAGTACTTC. Translated, it reads CSAGTHSYEQYF.